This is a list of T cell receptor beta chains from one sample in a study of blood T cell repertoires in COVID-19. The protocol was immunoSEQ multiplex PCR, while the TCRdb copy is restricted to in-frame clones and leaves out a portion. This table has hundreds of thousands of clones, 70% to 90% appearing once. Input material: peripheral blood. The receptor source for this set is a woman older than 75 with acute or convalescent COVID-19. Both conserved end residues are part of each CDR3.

CDR3: CASSPPLAGTHNEQFF
V: TRBV18
J: TRBJ2-1

CDR3: CASSVGTGQLFF
V: TRBV9
J: TRBJ1-4

CDR3: CAWSPGGYTEAFF
V: TRBV30
J: TRBJ1-1

CDR3: CASSESTQGAGTEAFF
V: TRBV10-2
J: TRBJ1-1

CDR3: CASGPGLADEQFF
V: TRBV12-5
J: TRBJ2-1

CDR3: CASSLRQAIVSGNTIYF
V: TRBV5-5
J: TRBJ1-3

CDR3: CASSQVQEGNTEAFF
V: TRBV3-1/TRBV3-2
J: TRBJ1-1

CDR3: CASSERAGLYNEQFF
V: TRBV10-1
J: TRBJ2-1

CDR3: CASSVNSGIRTDTQYF
V: TRBV5-4
J: TRBJ2-3

CDR3: CAIAGTSEETQYF
V: TRBV10-3
J: TRBJ2-5

CDR3: CASSLELAGGKLRFF
V: TRBV7-9
J: TRBJ2-1

CDR3: CASTIRGTYQPQHF
V: TRBV28
J: TRBJ1-5

CDR3: CASSIVGPNTGELFF
V: TRBV19
J: TRBJ2-2

CDR3: CASTSAQNYGYTF
V: TRBV6-5
J: TRBJ1-2

CDR3: CASSQVYALNEQFF
V: TRBV3-1/TRBV3-2
J: TRBJ2-1

CDR3: CASSGGPGGYNEQFF
V: TRBV9
J: TRBJ2-1

CDR3: CASSQDVTLGGYTF
V: TRBV4-3
J: TRBJ1-2

CDR3: CASSAPGTTNEKLFF
V: TRBV9
J: TRBJ1-4

CDR3: CASSLDPGVSSYEQYF
V: TRBV11-3
J: TRBJ2-7

CDR3: CSVPKLEADTQYF
V: TRBV29-1
J: TRBJ2-3

CDR3: CASSYGTAAKNIQYF
V: TRBV19
J: TRBJ2-4

CDR3: CASSSINPGTSSYNEQFF
V: TRBV27
J: TRBJ2-1

CDR3: CASRSRTGDNQPQHF
V: TRBV28
J: TRBJ1-5

CDR3: CASSYSWGLGEQYF
V: TRBV6-5
J: TRBJ2-7

CDR3: CASSVDRSTDTQYF
V: TRBV7-7
J: TRBJ2-3

CDR3: CASSILDQPQHF
V: TRBV7-9
J: TRBJ1-5

CDR3: CASSQEKGFFANYGYTF
V: TRBV4-3
J: TRBJ1-2

CDR3: CASSLRPGTNEKLFF
V: TRBV28
J: TRBJ1-4

CDR3: CASSSGSIYGYTF
V: TRBV12-3/TRBV12-4
J: TRBJ1-2

CDR3: CAWEKNGDTEAFF
V: TRBV30
J: TRBJ1-1

CDR3: CASSLVPRDEQYF
V: TRBV5-6
J: TRBJ2-7

CDR3: CASSFLAGESTDTQYF
V: TRBV9
J: TRBJ2-3

CDR3: CASRTTDYNSPLHF
V: TRBV6-7
J: TRBJ1-6

CDR3: CASSAQEQTQYF
V: TRBV12-3/TRBV12-4
J: TRBJ2-5

CDR3: CASSPMGGNTEAFF
V: TRBV14
J: TRBJ1-1

CDR3: CASSWTGLNTEAFF
V: TRBV10-2
J: TRBJ1-1

CDR3: CASSISNSRETQYF
V: TRBV19
J: TRBJ2-5

CDR3: CASSLEAYRGGYTF
V: TRBV11-2
J: TRBJ1-2

CDR3: CASSLWDRMNTEAFF
V: TRBV11-2
J: TRBJ1-1

CDR3: CASRPSGTYTEAFF
V: TRBV6-5
J: TRBJ1-1

CDR3: CASSRDWEGEAFF
V: TRBV13
J: TRBJ1-1

CDR3: CAISERQTSTNEKLFF
V: TRBV10-3
J: TRBJ1-4

CDR3: CASSIGARNEQFF
V: TRBV19
J: TRBJ2-1